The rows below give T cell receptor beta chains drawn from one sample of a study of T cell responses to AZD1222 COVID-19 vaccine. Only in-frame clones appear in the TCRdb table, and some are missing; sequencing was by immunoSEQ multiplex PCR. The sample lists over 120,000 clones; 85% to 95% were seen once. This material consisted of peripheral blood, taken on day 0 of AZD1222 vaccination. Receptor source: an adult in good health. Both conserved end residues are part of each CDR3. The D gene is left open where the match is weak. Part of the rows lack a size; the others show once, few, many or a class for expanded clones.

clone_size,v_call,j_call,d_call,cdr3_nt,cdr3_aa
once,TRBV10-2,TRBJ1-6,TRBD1,TGCGCCAGCGGGAACAGGGGGCTAAGTTCACCCCTCCACTTT,CASGNRGLSSPLHF
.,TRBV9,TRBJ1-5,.,TGTGCCAGCAGCGCTGGAGCGTATAGCAATCAGCCCCAGCATTTT,CASSAGAYSNQPQHF
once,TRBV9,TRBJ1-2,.,TGTGCCAGCAGCGTAGGGATTGGTCTTCTGTGGGGCTCCGGAAACTATGGCTACACCTTC,CASSVGIGLLWGSGNYGYTF
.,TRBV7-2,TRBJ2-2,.,TGTGCCAGCAGCCTCTTATTGGCGGGGCTCTCCGGGGAGCTGTTTTTT,CASSLLLAGLSGELFF
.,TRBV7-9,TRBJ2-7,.,TGTGCCAGCAGCTTAGCTCAGATTGCCTACGAGCAGTACTTC,CASSLAQIAYEQYF
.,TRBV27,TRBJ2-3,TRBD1,TGTGCCAGCATTTTCAGGACAGGCTTCACAGATACGCAGTATTTT,CASIFRTGFTDTQYF
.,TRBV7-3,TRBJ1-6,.,TGTGCCAGCAGCTCCCGAAAGGGAGGGTCTAATTCACCCCTCCACTTT,CASSSRKGGSNSPLHF
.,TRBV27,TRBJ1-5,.,TGTGCCAGCAGTTTTACAATGAGGCAGCCCCAGCATTTT,CASSFTMRQPQHF
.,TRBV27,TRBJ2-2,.,TGTGCCAGCAGTTTGCAGGGGGGGTGGCCCGGGGAGCTGTTTTTT,CASSLQGGWPGELFF
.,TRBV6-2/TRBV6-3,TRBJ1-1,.,TGTGCCAGCAGCACCGGGGAGACTGAAGCTTTCTTT,CASSTGETEAFF
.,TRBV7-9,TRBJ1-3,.,TGTGCCAGCAGCCCAAAGGGGGTATATGCTGGAAACACCATATATTTT,CASSPKGVYAGNTIYF
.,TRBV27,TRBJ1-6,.,TGTGCCAGCAAGGGGAGGACCTATAATTCACCCCTCCACTTT,CASKGRTYNSPLHF
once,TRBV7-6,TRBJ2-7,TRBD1,TGTGCCAGCAGTGCGGGACAGGGGTCCTACGAGCAGTACTTC,CASSAGQGSYEQYF
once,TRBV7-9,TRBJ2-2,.,TGTGCCAGCAGCTTACGGGGCACCGGGGAGCTGTTTTTT,CASSLRGTGELFF
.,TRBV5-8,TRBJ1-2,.,TGTGCCAGCAGCCTAGGACAGCGGAGTCGCGGCTACACCTTC,CASSLGQRSRGYTF
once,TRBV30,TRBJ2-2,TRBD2,TGTGCCTGGAGTGTAGGTAGCGGGGGGGCCACCGGGGAGCTGTTTTTT,CAWSVGSGGATGELFF
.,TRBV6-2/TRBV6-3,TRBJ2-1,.,TGTGCCAGCAGTTTCAGGGGTGAGGTCGATGAGCAGTTCTTC,CASSFRGEVDEQFF
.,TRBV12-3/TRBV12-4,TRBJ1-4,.,TGTGCCAGCGTCGACAGCTTTAATGAAAAACTGTTTTTT,CASVDSFNEKLFF
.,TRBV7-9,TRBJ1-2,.,TGTGCCAGCAGCCACGGGACAACAGCTAACTATGGCTACACCTTC,CASSHGTTANYGYTF
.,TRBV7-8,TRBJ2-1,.,TGTGCCAGCAGCTTAGTGCCCGGGGAGAGCTCCTACAATGAGCAGTTCTTC,CASSLVPGESSYNEQFF
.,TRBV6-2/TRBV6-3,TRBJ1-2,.,TGTGCCAGCAGTTACTCGACCAGGGATCATGGCTACACCTTC,CASSYSTRDHGYTF
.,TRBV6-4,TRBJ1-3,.,TGTGCCAGCCTGATATTCACAACAGGGTCCGGAAACACCATATATTTT,CASLIFTTGSGNTIYF
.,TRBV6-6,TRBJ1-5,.,TGTGCCAGCAGTCACCCCTCTCAGCCCCAGCATTTT,CASSHPSQPQHF
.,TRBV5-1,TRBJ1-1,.,TGCGCCAGCAGCGCGAACCTGAACACTGAAGCTTTCTTT,CASSANLNTEAFF
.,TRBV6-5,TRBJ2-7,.,TGTGCCAGCTCACTAGGGACCCCCTACGAGCAGTACTTC,CASSLGTPYEQYF
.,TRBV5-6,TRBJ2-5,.,TGTGCCAGCAGCTTGGGAATTAGACTCGTGACCCAGTACTTC,CASSLGIRLVTQYF
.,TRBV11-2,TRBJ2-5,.,TGTGCCAGCAGCTTAAGCTGGGGGCCGCAAGAGACCCAGTACTTC,CASSLSWGPQETQYF
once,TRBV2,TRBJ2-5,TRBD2,TGTGCCAGCAGTCCTTCCCGAATACTAGCGGGGAAAGAGACCCAGTACTTC,CASSPSRILAGKETQYF
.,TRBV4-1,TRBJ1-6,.,TGCGCCAGCAGCCAAGAAGCTGGGGGAAATTCACCCCTCCACTTT,CASSQEAGGNSPLHF
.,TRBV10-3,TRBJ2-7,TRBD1,TGTGCCAGCGGACAGGGCGACGAGCAGTACTTC,CASGQGDEQYF
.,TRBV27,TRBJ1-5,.,TGTGCCAGCAGTTTCGGAGGGTCCCGGCCCCAGCATTTT,CASSFGGSRPQHF
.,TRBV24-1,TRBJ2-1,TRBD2,TGTGCCACCAGTGATACGGCTAGCGGGGGGGCGACCTATGAGCAGTTCTTC,CATSDTASGGATYEQFF
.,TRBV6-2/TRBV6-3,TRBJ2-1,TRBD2,TGTGCCAGCAGTTACCCCCAGCGGGGGTACAATGAGCAGTTCTTC,CASSYPQRGYNEQFF
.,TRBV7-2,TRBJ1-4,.,TGTGCCAGCAGCCGCCAAGGGGCGGGACTGTTTTTT,CASSRQGAGLFF
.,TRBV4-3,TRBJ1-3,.,TGCGCCAGCAGCCAGAGCCTATCGAAGGGGGCTGGAAACACCATATATTTT,CASSQSLSKGAGNTIYF
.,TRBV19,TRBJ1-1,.,TGTGCCAGTAGTATAGGGGGCGCCAACACTGAAGCTTTCTTT,CASSIGGANTEAFF
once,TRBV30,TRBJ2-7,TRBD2,TGTGCCGGGAGTATGGGGGGGGAGCAGTACTTC,CAGSMGGEQYF
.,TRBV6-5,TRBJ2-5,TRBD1,TGTGCCAGCAGTAACACCGGGACAGGAGGAGAGACCCAGTACTTC,CASSNTGTGGETQYF
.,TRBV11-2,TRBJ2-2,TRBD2,TGTGCCAGCAGCTTACGGCGGCGGGGGGCCCAGACGTTGGCCGGGGAGCTGTTTTTT,CASSLRRRGAQTLAGELFF
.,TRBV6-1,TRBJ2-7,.,TGTGCCAGCAGTGAAAATCCTGTTACAGGATCCTACGAGCAGTACTTC,CASSENPVTGSYEQYF
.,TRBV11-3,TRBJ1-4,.,TGTGCCAGCAGCTTAGTAGTTGGGGGAACTAATGAAAAACTGTTTTTT,CASSLVVGGTNEKLFF
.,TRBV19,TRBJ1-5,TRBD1,TGTGCCAGTAGCCAACAGGGGGCGGATCAGCCCCAGCATTTT,CASSQQGADQPQHF
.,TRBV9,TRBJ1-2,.,TGTGCCAGCAGCGTTGAACCCGCGGGTTCCCCTTCCCCCACCTTC,CASSVEPAGSPSPTF
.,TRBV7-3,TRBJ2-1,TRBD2,TGTGCCAGCAGCTTAGTTCCCCCTAGCGGGGCCATCAATGAGCAGTTCTTC,CASSLVPPSGAINEQFF
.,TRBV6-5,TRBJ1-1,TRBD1,TGTGCCAGCAAACTTGACAGGGGGATTGGAACTGAAGCTTTCTTT,CASKLDRGIGTEAFF
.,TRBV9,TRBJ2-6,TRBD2,TGTGCCAGCAGCGCTAGCGGGGGATCCTCTGGGGCCAACGTCCTGACTTTC,CASSASGGSSGANVLTF